This is a list of T cell receptor beta chains from one sample in a study of blood T cells in healthy people across ages. Each CDR3 protein gets one entry after TCRdb re-called the 5' RACE reads with MiXCR. The sample carries some 290,000 distinct CDR3 sequences, 27% recorded once. Sequencing was done on a sample of blood. The receptors come from a woman between 70 and 85 years old in good health. Each CDR3 is given with its conserved first and last residue. The D gene is left open where the match is weak. Size is omitted from some rows. Given values are once, few, many or a class for expanded clones.

abundance	d_gene	v_gene	j_gene	CDR3nt	CDR3aa
-	TRBD2	TRBV7-9	TRBJ2-3	TGTGCCAGCAGCTCCGTGGGACTAGCGGAAGAGCCCCCAGATACGCAGTATTTT	CASSSVGLAEEPPDTQYF
-	-	TRBV5-1	TRBJ2-2	TGCGCCAGCAGAATGCCGGGACTTTCGAACACCGGGGAGCTGTTTTTT	CASRMPGLSNTGELFF
-	TRBD2	TRBV28	TRBJ2-1	TGTGCCAGCAGTTCGCTGACTAGCGGGAGTGTGAATGAGCAGTTCTTC	CASSSLTSGSVNEQFF
few	-	TRBV7-2	TRBJ2-5	TGTGCCAGCAGCTTCTCCCCTGAAGACTCCCGGTACTTC	CASSFSPEDSRYF
few	-	TRBV7-2	TRBJ2-1	TGTGCCAGCAGCTTATCGATCGGGACGCACAAAAATGAGCAGTTCTTC	CASSLSIGTHKNEQFF
few	TRBD1	TRBV19	TRBJ1-1	TGTGCCAGTAGTATAGCCGGGCGGCAGGGGGACATGAACACTGAAGCTTTCTTT	CASSIAGRQGDMNTEAFF
few	-	TRBV7-2	TRBJ2-2	TGTGCCAGCAGCTTAGGGATAGGTGGCGGGGAGCTGTTTTTT	CASSLGIGGGELFF
-	-	TRBV6-4	TRBJ2-2	TGTGCCAGCAGCCGCGGGACGACCGGGGAGCTGTTTTTT	CASSRGTTGELFF
-	-	TRBV7-6	TRBJ2-7	TGTGCCAGTGGGGAGGCCTACGAGCAGTACTTC	CASGEAYEQYF
-	TRBD2	TRBV20-1	TRBJ2-5	TGCAGTGCTCGCCCACTACTAGCGCAACCACAAGAGACCCAGTACTTC	CSARPLLAQPQETQYF
few	-	TRBV12-3/TRBV12-4	TRBJ1-5	TGTGCCAGCCAATGGCAAAGCCATCAGCCCCAGCATTTT	CASQWQSHQPQHF
few	-	TRBV25-1	TRBJ2-1	TGTGCCAGCAGTGAATTGGTCGGTAGCGGCAATGAGCAGTTCTTC	CASSELVGSGNEQFF
-	-	TRBV20-1	TRBJ2-6	TGCAGTGCTTCGAAAACAGGGTTGGGGGCCAACGTCCTGACTTTC	CSASKTGLGANVLTF
many	TRBD1	TRBV5-1	TRBJ1-2	TGCGCCAGCACCGAGAAACAGGGGGCTTATGGCTACACCTTC	CASTEKQGAYGYTF
-	TRBD2	TRBV6-1	TRBJ2-1	TGTGCCAGCAGAGTCAGCGGGAGACGCTTTTACAATGAGCAGTTCTTC	CASRVSGRRFYNEQFF
few	-	TRBV18	TRBJ1-1	TGTGCCAGCTCACCACAGGGAGGGGGCACTGAAGCTTTCTTT	CASSPQGGGTEAFF
many	-	TRBV29-1	TRBJ2-4	-	CSVVGEGSRYF
few	TRBD1	TRBV4-1	TRBJ2-2	TGCGCCAGCAGCCAATACAGGGGCACCGGGGAGCTGTTTTTT	CASSQYRGTGELFF
-	TRBD1	TRBV19	TRBJ2-7	TGTGCCAGTAGCGTCGGGACAGGTAACGAGCAGTACTTC	CASSVGTGNEQYF
-	-	TRBV9	TRBJ1-5	TGTGCCAGCAGCACAGGGTTCGATCAGCCCCAGCATTTT	CASSTGFDQPQHF
few	-	TRBV5-1	TRBJ2-6	TGCGCCAGCAGCTCGAACCCAGGGTCTGGGGCCAACGTCCTGACTTTC	CASSSNPGSGANVLTF
-	-	TRBV5-1	TRBJ2-1	TGCGCCAGCAGCTTTGACTTTTCCTACAATGAGCAGTTCTTC	CASSFDFSYNEQFF
-	-	TRBV7-3	TRBJ2-4	TGTGCCAGCAGCCCAGGGACTCAGAACATTCAGTACTTC	CASSPGTQNIQYF
-	-	TRBV9	TRBJ2-2	TGTGCCAGCAGCTACAGACAGAGCGCCGGGGAGCTGTTTTTT	CASSYRQSAGELFF
-	-	TRBV29-1	TRBJ2-1	TGCAGCGTCGCCGATTACAATGAGCAGTTCTTC	CSVADYNEQFF
few	TRBD2	TRBV29-1	TRBJ2-7	TGCAGCGTTCTCCGACTAGCGGGAGGTGGCGAGCAGTACTTC	CSVLRLAGGGEQYF
few	-	TRBV20-1	TRBJ2-5	TGCAGTGCTCAAACCTTGACAGAGACCCAAGAGACCCAGTACTTC	CSAQTLTETQETQYF
-	-	TRBV2	TRBJ2-5	TGTGCCAGCAGGAGTAAGACCCAGTACTTC	CASRSKTQYF
-	TRBD1	TRBV5-1	TRBJ2-6	TGCGCCAGCAGTACAGGGGGCTCTGGGGCCAACGTCCTGACTTTC	CASSTGGSGANVLTF
few	TRBD2	TRBV7-8	TRBJ2-1	TGTGCCAGCAGCTCAGACCGGGAGGGGAAGAATGAGCAGTTCTTC	CASSSDREGKNEQFF
few	TRBD2	TRBV27	TRBJ2-2	TGTGCCAGCAGTTTATCCGGGAGGGCCCCCCGAGAGCTGTTTTTT	CASSLSGRAPRELFF
few	TRBD2	TRBV5-1	TRBJ2-1	TGCGCCAGCGGGAGGGATAACTACAATGAGCAGTTCTTC	CASGRDNYNEQFF
-	-	TRBV15	TRBJ2-5	TGTGCCACCAGAGAATTCATGCTAACGGAGACCCAGTACTTC	CATREFMLTETQYF
many	-	TRBV6-2/TRBV6-3	TRBJ2-7	TGTGCCAGCAGCCGATCGGGGGTTAGATACGAGCAGTACTTC	CASSRSGVRYEQYF
-	-	TRBV6-5	TRBJ1-3	TGTGCCAGCAGTTACTCGGGACACGACGGCTTGGGAAACACCATATATTTT	CASSYSGHDGLGNTIYF
-	-	TRBV5-1	TRBJ2-2	TGCGCCAGCAGCTTAAAGGGACCGCCGAACACCGGGGAGCTGTTTTTT	CASSLKGPPNTGELFF
few	TRBD1	TRBV28	TRBJ1-3	TGTGCCAGCAGACCCGACAGGGCGGGTGGAAACACCATATATTTT	CASRPDRAGGNTIYF
many	-	TRBV7-3	TRBJ2-3	TGTGCCAGCAGCTTAACGATAGGGGATACGCAGTATTTT	CASSLTIGDTQYF
-	-	TRBV7-2	TRBJ2-7	TGTGCCAGCAGCTTAGAGTGGGGGCATGGAACCTACGAGCAGTACTTC	CASSLEWGHGTYEQYF
-	TRBD1	TRBV7-2	TRBJ1-5	TGTGCCAGCAGCCCGACACCAGGACAGGGGCACAATCAGCCCCAGCATTTT	CASSPTPGQGHNQPQHF
many	-	TRBV6-5	TRBJ2-2	TGTGCCAGCAGTTACGCCCTACCCTACCGGGGGCGCAGGGAGAACACCGGGGAGCTGTTTTTT	CASSYALPYRGRRENTGELFF
many	-	TRBV5-1	TRBJ2-5	TGCGCCAGCAGCCGGGGTCAAGGAAACCAAGAGACCCAGTACTTC	CASSRGQGNQETQYF
-	-	TRBV29-1	TRBJ1-1	TGCAGCGTTGATATCGGCACTGAAGCTTTCTTT	CSVDIGTEAFF
-	-	TRBV28	TRBJ1-2	TGTGCCAGCAGTCAGGGCACGTCGGGCTACACCTTC	CASSQGTSGYTF
few	TRBD2	TRBV6-5	TRBJ2-3	TGTGCCAGCAGTCGCGGGAGAGGCGAGACAGATACGCAGTATTTT	CASSRGRGETDTQYF
-	-	TRBV7-9	TRBJ2-7	TGTGCCAGCAGCGACGGGACCGCTTACGAGCAGTACTTC	CASSDGTAYEQYF